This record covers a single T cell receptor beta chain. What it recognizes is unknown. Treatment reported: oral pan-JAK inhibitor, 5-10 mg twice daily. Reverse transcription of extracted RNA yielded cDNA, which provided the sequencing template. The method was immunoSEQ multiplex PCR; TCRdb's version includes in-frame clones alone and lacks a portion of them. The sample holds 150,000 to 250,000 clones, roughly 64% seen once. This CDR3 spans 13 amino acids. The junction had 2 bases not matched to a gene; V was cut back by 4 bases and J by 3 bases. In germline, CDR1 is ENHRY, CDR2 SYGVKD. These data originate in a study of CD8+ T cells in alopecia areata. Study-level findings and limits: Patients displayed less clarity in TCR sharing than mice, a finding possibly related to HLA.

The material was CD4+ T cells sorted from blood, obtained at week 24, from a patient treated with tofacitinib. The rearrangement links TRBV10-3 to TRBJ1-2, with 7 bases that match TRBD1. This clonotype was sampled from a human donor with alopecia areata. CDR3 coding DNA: TGTGCCATCAGTGGACAGGGCTACTATGGCTACACCTTC. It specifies CAISGQGYYGYTF.